The 31 T cell receptor beta chains reported below all come from one sample, sequenced in a study of early stage breast cancer tumors. Clones were read by immunoSEQ multiplex PCR, and TCRdb kept only the in-frame ones, dropping some. The sample consists of 51,000 or so clones, 83% of them appearing once. Sequences were obtained from blood. These TCRs come from a person aged 45 to 59 with breast cancer.

V is TRBV10-3 and J is TRBJ2-2; possibly TRBD1 for D (6 bases). The germline V gene has CDR1 ENHRY and CDR2 SYGVKD. Between the trimmed V and J ends, which lost 7 bases and 5 bases, there was a span of 8 bases. The CDR3 is 12 amino acids. CDR3 sequence reads: CAINQGTGELFF. In nucleotides, the CDR3 is TGTGCCATCAACCAGGGGACCGGGGAGCTGTTTTTT.

In its sample, this clone was seen a few times. This chain links TRBV5-1 with TRBJ2-1; D is uncertain. The ends were cut back, 5 bases at V and 2 bases at J, with 11 bases in the middle. Germline values: CDR1 SGHRS, CDR2 YFSETQ. The CDR3 has 14 residues. CDR3 amino acids: CASSLPSAYNEQFF. The CDR3 DNA reads TGCGCCAGCAGTCTCCCATCCGCCTACAATGAGCAGTTCTTC.

The rearrangement links TRBV7-2 to TRBJ1-6, with 9 bases aligning to TRBD1. Germline loops: CDR1 SGHTA, CDR2 FQGNSA. V shed 5 bases and J 10 bases; nucleotides not matched to a gene: 6. This CDR3 is built from 14 residues. The CDR3 DNA reads as TGTGCCAGCAGCGCGCGACAGGGGGGCTCACCCCTCCACTTT. Its translation is CASSARQGGSPLHF.

This chain uses TRBV19 with TRBJ2-3; D is uncertain. Germline lookup yields CDR1 LNHDA and CDR2 SQIVND (reference sequence). V was shortened by 6 bases and J by 0 bases, with 7 bases between the two germline ends. The CDR3 contains 13 residues. The CDR3 nucleotides are TGTGCCAGTAGCCCGAGTAGCACAGATACGCAGTATTTT. This sequence encodes CASSPSSTDTQYF.

The gene calls are TRBV5-5 and TRBJ2-7; TRBD1 matches at 8 bases. The germline V gene encodes CDR1 SGHKS and CDR2 YYEKEE (reference sequence). The CDR3 is 15 residues long. After removal of 2 bases from V and 2 bases from J, the junction contained 6 bases not matched to a gene. In DNA, the CDR3 is TGTGCCAGCAGCTTTGGGGACAGGTGGGCCTACGAGCAGTACTTC. Translating it yields CASSFGDRWAYEQYF.

This clone was counted a few times. This chain uses TRBV6-5 with TRBJ2-7; 7 bases are shared with TRBD2. The V and J ends lost 2 bases and 3 bases, in that order; junction bases with no gene match: 10. The CDR3 runs to 16 residues. Germline V lookup: CDR1 MNHEY, CDR2 SVGAGI. CDR3 coding DNA: TGTGCCAGCAGTTACGGGGCGGGAGAACTGGGCTACGAGCAGTACTTC. Residues: CASSYGAGELGYEQYF.

CDR3 in DNA: TGTGCCAGCACTCAAGAGGGGGGGGGTGGCTATGGCTACACCTTC. It specifies CASTQEGGGGYGYTF. The chain couples TRBV2 to TRBJ1-2, with D possibly TRBD1 on 6 matching bases. Trimming stripped 7 bases from V and 4 bases from J, with 19 bases between. CDR1 SNHLY and CDR2 FYNNEI come from the germline V gene. The CDR3 is 15 residues long.

This chain joins TRBV18 and TRBJ1-4; TRBD1 matches 7 bases. J lost 6 bases, V lost 3 bases, and 4 bases had no gene match. Germline CDR1 KGHSH, CDR2 LQKENI. The CDR3 runs to 14 residues. CDR3: CASSPAGGDEKLFF. The CDR3 DNA reads TGTGCCAGCTCACCGGCAGGGGGAGATGAAAAACTGTTTTTT.

The chain carries TRBV18 and TRBJ1-5; D ambiguous. With 3 bases removed from V and 0 bases from J, the gap between germline ends came to 12 bases. Germline CDR1 is KGHSH and CDR2 is LQKENI. The CDR3 totals 16 residues. The CDR3 region has the DNA TGTGCCAGCTCACCCACCTGGGAAAATAGCAATCAGCCCCAGCATTTT. It encodes CASSPTWENSNQPQHF.

The chain uses TRBV5-6 and TRBJ1-1; D remains unclear. This CDR3 contains 13 residues. V was cut by 2 bases and J by 2 bases, with 7 bases left in between. Germline V gene lookup returns CDR1 SGHDT and CDR2 YYEEEE. CDR3 coding DNA: TGTGCCAGCAGCTTTAGTGAAAACACTGAAGCTTTCTTT. It yields the protein CASSFSENTEAFF.

The rearrangement joins TRBV6-4 to TRBJ2-5, with D unresolved. The germline CDR1 and CDR2 sequences are MRHNA and SNTAGT. Trimming took 6 bases from V and 5 from J, leaving 10 bases between them. The CDR3 totals 12 residues. CDR3 protein: CASRTPLETQYF. CDR3 DNA: TGTGCCAGCAGGACCCCCTTGGAGACCCAGTACTTC.

The CDR3: CASSLSGGAGTDTQYF. The CDR3 region has the DNA TGCGCCAGCAGCTTGTCGGGGGGGGCCGGGACAGATACGCAGTATTTT. V gene TRBV5-1 combines with J gene TRBJ2-3; TRBD2 aligns across 8 bases. The V gene end was trimmed by 1 base and the J gene end by 3 bases; junction bases not matched to a gene: 7. Looked up from germline, CDR1 is SGHRS and CDR2 is YFSETQ. The CDR3 length is 16 residues.

The V and J genes are TRBV11-2 and TRBJ2-1; 8 nucleotides agree with TRBD2. Germline CDR1 is SGHAT and CDR2 is FQNNGV. V gave up 3 bases and J gave up 7 bases; unmatched junction bases: 14. CDR3 length equals 17 residues. CDR3: CASSFLSGGLKGNEQFF. CDR3 sequence (DNA): TGTGCCAGCAGCTTTCTTTCGGGAGGGCTAAAGGGTAATGAGCAGTTCTTC.

This rearrangement joins TRBV19 to TRBJ1-5, with D maybe TRBD1 (6 bases). Deletions cut 6 bases from V and 7 bases from J, with 16 bases between. The CDR3 covers 14 residues. CDR1 is LNHDA, CDR2 SQIVND, per germline (reference sequence). The CDR3, as DNA: TGTGCCAGTAGCTCGACAGGCCTCGGGCAGCCCCAGCATTTT. Residues: CASSSTGLGQPQHF.

The rearrangement links TRBV18 to TRBJ2-1; D gene ambiguous. The CDR3 is 16 residues long. The germline V gene has CDR1 KGHSH and CDR2 LQKENI. Trimming cost V 0 bases and J 4 bases, with 13 bases left between them. The DNA for the CDR3 is TGTGCCAGCTCACCACCGACGAGTTTGGGTTACAATGAGCAGTTCTTC. As protein: CASSPPTSLGYNEQFF.

The V call is TRBV19, the J call TRBJ2-1, with D possibly being TRBD1 (6 bases). The germline gives CDR1 LNHDA, CDR2 SQIVND (reference sequence). The CDR3 is 13 amino acids. Trimming shortened V by 6 bases and J by 7 bases, and 13 bases separated the two germline ends. The CDR3 sequence: CASRRQVGNEQFF. The CDR3 region has the DNA TGTGCCAGTAGGCGACAGGTCGGGAATGAGCAGTTCTTC.

The V call is TRBV11-2, the J call TRBJ2-1, with 7 bases identical to TRBD2. Looked up from germline, CDR1 is SGHAT and CDR2 is FQNNGV. V shed 1 base and J 10 bases; nucleotides not matched to a gene: 7. The CDR3 length is 14 residues. The CDR3 loop is CASSLVVTGLEQFF. CDR3 DNA: TGTGCCAGCAGCTTAGTAGTTACGGGACTAGAGCAGTTCTTC.

The genes are TRBV15 and TRBJ1-5, with TRBD1 identical over 8 bases. Trimming at V came to 6 bases and at J to 2 bases, leaving 3 bases not matched to a gene. The CDR3 runs 14 residues. In germline, CDR1 is LNHNV, CDR2 YYDKDF (reference sequence). The CDR3 sequence: CATRRTGRNQPQHF. As DNA, the CDR3 is TGTGCCACCAGGAGGACAGGGCGCAATCAGCCCCAGCATTTT.

This clone was observed once. The chain recombines TRBV30 with TRBJ2-6, with unresolved D. The germline V gene encodes CDR1 GTSNPN and CDR2 SVGIG (reference sequence). The CDR3 has 19 residues. V lost 0 bases to trimming and J lost 0 bases, with 18 bases between them. The DNA of the CDR3 is TGTGCCTGGAGTGTACTTCGGCTGTTAGGATCCTCTGGGGCCAACGTCCTGACTTTC. This sequence encodes CAWSVLRLLGSSGANVLTF. Full variable domain (remainder filled in from reference TRBV30 and TRBJ2-6): SQTIHQWPATLVQPVGSPLSLECTVEGTSNPNLYWYRQAAGRGLQLLFYSVGIGQISSEVPQNLSASRPQDRQFILSSKKLLLSDSGFYLCAWSVLRLLGSSGANVLTFGAGSRLTVL.

The chain couples TRBV4-1 to TRBJ1-5; possibly TRBD1 for D (5 bases). From germline, CDR1 is MGHRA and CDR2 YSYEKL. Trimming removed 0 bases from V and 7 bases from J, with 13 bases in between. The CDR3 is made up of 15 amino acids. CDR3 in amino acids: CASSQDRQGRQPQHF. The CDR3 bases are TGCGCCAGCAGCCAAGATCGGCAGGGCAGGCAGCCCCAGCATTTT.

J is TRBJ2-5 and V is TRBV14, with 10 bases fitting TRBD1. V trimming: 4 bases; J trimming: 3 bases; junction bases outside the gene matches: 8. CDR1 is SGHDN and CDR2 is FVKESK in the germline V gene. This CDR3 spans 16 amino acids. The CDR3 reads CASSPLLGQGEETQYF. CDR3 sequence (DNA): TGTGCCAGCAGCCCTCTTTTAGGACAGGGGGAAGAGACCCAGTACTTC.

V gene TRBV29-1 combines with J gene TRBJ2-3; D is unclear. The CDR3 totals 11 residues. Between the trimmed V and J ends, which lost 5 bases and 9 bases, there was a span of 12 bases. The germline V gene has CDR1 SQVTM and CDR2 ANQGSEA. CDR3 DNA: TGCAGCGTTCTCCTTGGGAACACGCAGTATTTT. Translating it yields CSVLLGNTQYF.

The chain uses TRBV27 and TRBJ2-3; 10 bases map to TRBD2. Germline V gene sequence: CDR1 MNHEY, CDR2 SMNVEV (reference sequence). V shed 3 bases, J shed 0 bases, and the junction held 3 bases outside the gene matches. The CDR3 runs 16 residues. The DNA of the CDR3 is TGTGCCAGCAGTTTCCTAGCGGGGGTTAGCACAGATACGCAGTATTTT. Protein product: CASSFLAGVSTDTQYF.

This chain links TRBV6-1 with TRBJ2-7; D might be TRBD1 or TRBD2, each matching 5 bases. The V end was cut by 6 bases, the J end by 3 bases, with 18 bases between. Germline CDR1 MNHNS, CDR2 SASEGT. This CDR3 has 15 amino acids. The CDR3 coding sequence is TGTGCCAGCAGGACGGGACCCATGGAAAACTACGAGCAGTACTTC. Its protein product is CASRTGPMENYEQYF.

The V call is TRBV7-2, the J call TRBJ1-1; D unresolved. Germline V gene lookup returns CDR1 SGHTA and CDR2 FQGNSA. V dropped 3 bases and J dropped 6 bases, with 14 bases sitting between them. CDR3 length: 14 amino acids. The DNA of the CDR3 is TGTGCCAGCAGCTTGGGTATCGGGATCTCTGAAGCTTTCTTT. As protein: CASSLGIGISEAFF. Based on the CDR3 plus reference TRBV7-2 and TRBJ1-1, the full variable domain is GAGVSQSPSNKVTEKGKDVELRCDPISGHTALYWYRQSLGQGLEFLIYFQGNSAPDKSGLPSDRFSAERTGGSVSTLTIQRTQQEDSAVYLCASSLGIGISEAFFGQGTRLTVV.

This chain's CDR3 is CASSPPLGAGEYGYTF. CDR3 bases: TGTGCCAGCAGCCCTCCCTTGGGGGCAGGGGAATATGGCTACACCTTC. The chain is built from TRBV7-8 and TRBJ1-2; D is perhaps TRBD1 (6 bases). The V end was cut by 5 bases, the J end by 5 bases, with 21 bases between. Germline values: CDR1 SGHVS, CDR2 FQNEAQ. The CDR3 has 16 residues.

CDR3 DNA: TGTGCCAGCTCACCCCGAATCACAGATACGCAGTATTTT. Translating gives CASSPRITDTQYF. The chain combines TRBV18 with TRBJ2-3; D gene unclear. The CDR3 contains 13 residues. V lost 3 bases, J lost 2 bases, and 6 bases lay in between. Germline CDR1 is KGHSH and CDR2 is LQKENI.

The V call is TRBV6-1, the J call TRBJ2-7; no reliable D call. The CDR3 length is 13 residues. Germline CDR1 reads MNHNS; CDR2 reads SASEGT. V lost 1 base and J 3 bases, leaving 7 bases between the germline ends. The CDR3 sequence: CASSEDRYYEQYF. The CDR3 DNA sequence: TGTGCCAGCAGTGAAGATCGATACTACGAGCAGTACTTC.

This sequence joins TRBV29-1 and TRBJ2-7; 12 bases line up with TRBD2. Germline lookup yields CDR1 SQVTM and CDR2 ANQGSEA. This CDR3 spans 17 amino acids. J gave up 6 bases and V 6 bases, and 18 bases lay outside the gene matches. CDR3 sequence: CSVRRLAGEFLGAEQYF. CDR3 bases: TGCAGCGTCCGCCGACTAGCGGGGGAGTTCCTTGGGGCCGAGCAGTACTTC.

This rearrangement joins TRBV7-9 to TRBJ1-1; D perhaps matches TRBD1 (6 bases). Looked up from germline, CDR1 is SEHNR and CDR2 is FQNEAQ (reference sequence). The CDR3 is 14 amino acids. Trimming removed 2 bases from V and 5 bases from J, with 12 bases in between. CDR3 in amino acids: CASSLTGDRTEAFF. CDR3 bases: TGTGCCAGCAGCTTAACTGGTGACAGGACTGAAGCTTTCTTT.

The V gene is TRBV5-8, the J gene TRBJ1-4; D perhaps matches TRBD1 (6 bases). The CDR3 extends over 15 amino acids. With 0 bases removed from V and 7 bases from J, the gap between germline ends came to 13 bases. Germline values: CDR1 SGHTS, CDR2 YDEGEE. The CDR3 DNA sequence: TGTGCCAGCAGCTTGGGCCTACAGGGAGGTGAAAAACTGTTTTTT. Residues: CASSLGLQGGEKLFF.